This T cell receptor (beta chain) was sequenced for a study of beta chain features in type 1 diabetes. The CDR3 spans 12 residues. CDR1 and CDR2 from the germline V gene are SQVTM and ANQGSEA. The V gene lost 1 base and the J gene lost 5 bases, with 7 bases spanning the gap. Of the isolated RNA, all was reverse transcribed, and so the sequenced material was expressed TCRB transcripts. The protocol was immunoSEQ multiplex PCR, while the TCRdb copy is restricted to in-frame clones and leaves out a portion. The sample has 450,000 or so clones; 10% to 12% are singletons. Each sorted fraction was over 98% pure.

The sample comprised naive CD4+ T cells from blood. This chain uses TRBV29-1 with TRBJ2-3, with TRBD1 as a possible D gene (5 bases). The receptor's source is a woman between 18 and 29 years old in good health. The chain's CDR3 is CSVEGGGDTQYF. The CDR3 coding sequence is TGCAGCGTTGAAGGGGGCGGAGATACGCAGTATTTT.